These 23 T cell receptor beta chains were sequenced from one sample in a study of T cells in women clearing cervical HPV infection. Assay used: immunoSEQ multiplex PCR; TCRdb lists only in-frame clones, some missing. Its clone listing holds 20,000 to 25,000 clones. Sequencing was performed on blood buffy coat. All receptors derive from a woman between 18 and 70 years old with a cervical HPV16 infection that either progressed to CIN3+ or cleared (not recorded which).

As to this clone: The CDR3 end lies 3 residues beyond the end of the read and is filled in from the germline J gene. This chain uses TRBV2 with TRBJ2-7; no clear D gene. This CDR3 is built from 14 residues. Germline CDR1 reads SNHLY; CDR2 reads FYNNEI. Trimming left V 0 bases short and J 5 bases short, with 11 bases between. The sequenced CDR3 bases are TGTGCCAGCAGTGAAGCGGCGGTGTTTAACGAG. Translation gives CASSEAAVFNE. The whole CDR3 protein is CASSEAAVFNEQYF.

Of note for this clone: The CDR3 end is not reached by the read, which stops 3 residues before it; the germline J gene fills it in. V gene TRBV19 combines with J gene TRBJ2-4, with a tentative D call TRBD1 (5 bases). In germline, CDR1 is LNHDA, CDR2 SQIVND (reference sequence). CDR3 size: 13 residues. CDR3 bases read: TGTGCCAGTAGACGGACAATGAACTATGGT. Translated: CASRRTMNYG. The whole CDR3 sequence is CASRRTMNYGQYF.

Worth noting for this clone: The read falls 3 residues short of the CDR3 end, and the missing part is taken from the germline J gene. This chain connects TRBV20-1 to TRBJ2-3, with TRBD2 matching 11 bases. This CDR3 has 15 amino acids. The germline gives CDR1 DFQATT, CDR2 SNEGSKA (reference sequence). V trimming: 6 bases; J trimming: 0 bases; junction bases outside the gene matches: 5. The CDR3 bases that were read are TGCAGTGCCCCTCGGACTAGCGGGAGCACAGATACG. Translating gives CSAPRTSGSTDT. The full CDR3 is CSAPRTSGSTDTQYF.

About this clone: The read stops 3 residues short of the end of the CDR3; the missing end is completed from the germline J gene. The chain joins TRBV5-1 to TRBJ2-1; D is possibly TRBD2 (5 bases). Germline V gene data show CDR1 as SGHRS and CDR2 as YFSETQ. Trimming removed 6 bases from V and 3 bases from J, with 13 bases in between. The length of the CDR3 is 14 residues. The CDR3 bases that were read are TGCGCCAGCACCTGGATCGCGGGCTACAATGAG. Amino acid sequence: CASTWIAGYNE. The full CDR3 protein reads CASTWIAGYNEQFF.

Of note for this clone: Read coverage stops 3 residues before the CDR3 terminus; the germline J gene supplies the remainder. This chain uses TRBV11-3 with TRBJ2-1; possibly TRBD2 for D (6 bases). The CDR3 has 12 residues. Germline CDR1 is SGHNT and CDR2 is YENEEA. The V end lost 9 bases, the J end lost 6 bases, and 12 bases lay between the germline ends. The CDR3 is CASSSGLNEQFF. CDR3 bases read: TGTGCCAGTAGCAGCGGGCTCAATGAG.

In the case of this clone: Read data end 3 residues before the CDR3 end; the end is taken from the germline J gene. The V and J genes are TRBV10-1 and TRBJ2-2; 10 bases are a match to TRBD2. V dropped 7 bases and J dropped 4; count of bases not matched to a gene: 3. Germline CDR1 is WNHNN and CDR2 is SYGVQD (reference sequence). This CDR3 region has 14 residues. The CDR3 loop reads CASKASGGTGELFF. The sequenced CDR3 bases are TGCGCCAGCAAGGCTAGCGGGGGCACCGGGGAG.

On this clone itself: The DNA ends 3 residues before the CDR3 does, and the rest of the CDR3 is filled in from the germline J gene. The gene calls are TRBV9 and TRBJ2-2, with TRBD1 matching 7 bases. In germline, CDR1 is SGDLS, CDR2 YYNGEE. The CDR3 length is 16 residues. The V segment lost 4 bases and the J segment 0 bases; nucleotides outside the gene matches: 6. The CDR3 region is CASSSTGQSNTGELFF. CDR3 bases read: TGTGCCAGCAGCTCGACGGGACAGTCGAACACCGGGGAG.

Remarks on this clone: The CDR3 goes on 3 residues after the read ends, and that part is filled in from the germline J gene. V is TRBV18 and J is TRBJ1-1, with D hard to call. Trimming removed 3 bases at V and 1 base at J, with 12 bases between. Germline loops: CDR1 KGHSH, CDR2 LQKENI. The CDR3 contains 15 residues. Partial CDR3 DNA: TGTGCCAGCTCACCCACTCAGGATCCGAACACTGAA. As protein: CASSPTQDPNTE. The full CDR3 is CASSPTQDPNTEAFF.

As regards this clone: Read data end 3 residues before the CDR3 end; the end is taken from the germline J gene. This chain links TRBV20-1 with TRBJ2-1, with D possibly being TRBD1 (5 bases). Germline CDR1 reads DFQATT; CDR2 reads SNEGSKA (reference sequence). This CDR3 has 14 residues. The V and J ends lost 3 bases and 6 bases respectively, with 15 bases between them. The sequenced CDR3 bases are TGCAGTGCTAGTTCAGGGCAGGGTGGCAATGAG. As protein: CSASSGQGGNE. The entire CDR3 sequence reads CSASSGQGGNEQFF.

Remarks on this clone: The read finishes 3 residues shy of the CDR3 end, and the germline J gene is used to complete it. The chain employs TRBV5-1 and TRBJ1-2, with 9 bases that match TRBD1. CDR1 SGHRS and CDR2 YFSETQ come from the germline V gene. The CDR3 sequence is 16 residues long. The sequenced part of the CDR3 DNA is TGCGCCAGCAGCTTGGGTTCGCCGGGACAGGGTCCCGGC. Translating gives CASSLGSPGQGPG. The whole CDR3 protein is CASSLGSPGQGPGYTF.

As for this clone: Read coverage stops 3 residues before the CDR3 terminus; the germline J gene supplies the remainder. The rearrangement links TRBV15 to TRBJ2-5, with 7 bases that match TRBD1. Germline trimming cut 1 base from V and 5 bases from J; bases unmatched to any gene: 1. The CDR3 spans 13 residues. Germline CDR1 reads LNHNV; CDR2 reads YYDKDF (reference sequence). CDR3 DNA, as far as it was read: TGTGCCACCAGCAGAGGCAGGGGGGAGACC. Translating it yields CATSRGRGET. The full CDR3 protein is CATSRGRGETQYF.

Remarks on this clone: The read is 3 residues too short to cover the CDR3 end, so that end is filled in from the germline J gene. This chain connects TRBV29-1 to TRBJ1-4, with TRBD1 matching over 9 bases. V lost 7 bases, J lost 7 bases, and 7 bases stayed unmatched. This CDR3 contains 13 residues. Germline V gene lookup returns CDR1 SQVTM and CDR2 ANQGSEA. The DNA read from the CDR3 is TGCAGCGCCTTCCCGGACAGGGGTGAAAAA. Protein product: CSAFPDRGEK. The whole CDR3 reads CSAFPDRGEKLFF.

As to this clone: The CDR3 is cut off 3 residues early in the read; its end comes from the germline J gene. The V call is TRBV7-3, the J call TRBJ2-1, with 7 bases matching TRBD2. V dropped 2 bases and J dropped 5; count of bases not matched to a gene: 3. CDR1 is SGHTA and CDR2 is FQGTGA in the germline V gene. The CDR3 is 14 residues long. CDR3 loop: CASSLGRGDNEQFF. CDR3 bases read: TGTGCCAGCAGCTTAGGTCGGGGGGACAATGAG.

Remarks on this clone: The CDR3 end falls 3 residues outside the read, so it is completed with the germline J gene. The rearrangement joins TRBV24-1 to TRBJ2-5; D may be TRBD1 (5 bases). The germline V gene has CDR1 KGHDR and CDR2 SFDVKD. CDR3 length equals 14 residues. V lost 3 bases to trimming and J lost 5 bases, with 12 bases between them. The sequenced CDR3 bases are TGTGCCACCAGTGATCCAGGGTTTTCGGAGACC. Protein product: CATSDPGFSET. The full-length CDR3 reads as CATSDPGFSETQYF.

About this clone itself: The read is 3 residues too short to cover the CDR3 end, so that end is filled in from the germline J gene. The genes are TRBV6-2 or TRBV6-3 and TRBJ1-2; D gene ambiguous. V lost 7 bases to trimming and J lost 6 bases, with 9 bases between them. Germline CDR1 reads MNHEY; CDR2 reads SVGEGT. CDR3 size: 11 residues. CDR3 residues: CASISGDGYTF. The covered CDR3 bases are TGTGCCAGCATCTCCGGTGATGGC.

A note on this clone: The CDR3 end is not reached by the read, which stops 3 residues before it; the germline J gene fills it in. This rearrangement joins TRBV10-3 to TRBJ1-1, with TRBD1 matching 8 bases. Germline V lookup: CDR1 ENHRY, CDR2 SYGVKD. The CDR3 has 14 amino acids. V shed 6 bases, J shed 6 bases, and the junction held 9 bases outside the gene matches. The CDR3 bases that were read are TGTGCCATCAGCGGGGGACAGGACATTTCTGAA. Residues: CAISGGQDISE. The whole CDR3 sequence is CAISGGQDISEAFF.

On this clone: The observed sequence ends 3 residues before the CDR3 terminus, with the missing tail filled in from the germline J gene. The chain couples TRBV20-1 to TRBJ2-1; 10 bases are a match to TRBD2. Germline CDR1 and CDR2: DFQATT and SNEGSKA (reference sequence). J was trimmed by 3 bases and V by 4 bases; bases with no gene match: 9. The length of the CDR3 is 16 residues. The CDR3 loop is CSANFLAGGFYNEQFF. The part of the CDR3 DNA that was read is TGCAGTGCTAACTTTTTAGCGGGAGGCTTCTACAATGAG.

The CDR3 DNA, read in part, is TGTGCCAGCAGTTCACCGACAGGGGCTGGAAACACC. Protein sequence: CASSSPTGAGNT. The complete CDR3 sequence is CASSSPTGAGNTIYF. The V call is TRBV6-2 or TRBV6-3, the J call TRBJ1-3, with 8 bases fitting TRBD1. The read is 3 residues too short to cover the CDR3 end, so that end is filled in from the germline J gene. After removal of 4 bases from V and 2 bases from J, the junction contained 4 bases not matched to a gene. This CDR3 is 15 amino acids long. The germline CDR1 and CDR2 sequences are MNHEY and SVGEGT.

Turning to this clone: The read finishes 3 residues shy of the CDR3 end, and the germline J gene is used to complete it. This chain links TRBV29-1 with TRBJ2-5; possibly TRBD1 for D (7 bases). The germline gives CDR1 SQVTM, CDR2 ANQGSEA. This CDR3 is 14 amino acids long. The V end was cut by 6 bases, the J end by 4 bases, with 18 bases between. The sequenced CDR3 bases are TGCAGCGTCGTATCAAGACAGGGACTAGAGACC. It yields the protein CSVVSRQGLET. The full CDR3 protein reads CSVVSRQGLETQYF.

Comments on this clone: The CDR3 end falls 3 residues outside the read, so it is completed with the germline J gene. The V call is TRBV10-1, the J call TRBJ1-1, with TRBD1 matching over 8 bases. The CDR3 totals 13 residues. CDR1 is WNHNN, CDR2 SYGVQD, per germline (reference sequence). J gave up 0 bases and V 6 bases, and 0 bases lay outside the gene matches. CDR3 DNA, as far as it was read: TGCGCCAGCAGGGACAGGGTGAACACTGAA. Translating it yields CASRDRVNTE. The entire CDR3 protein reads CASRDRVNTEAFF.

As regards this clone: The read terminates 3 residues before the CDR3 end, so the remaining end is supplied by the germline J gene. The chain links TRBV24-1 to TRBJ2-2; no definite D call. The CDR3 length is 13 residues. V shed 7 bases and J shed 0 bases, with 5 bases lying between them. The germline gives CDR1 KGHDR, CDR2 SFDVKD. CDR3 DNA, as far as it was read: TGTGCCACCAGAACTTCGAACACCGGGGAG. As protein: CATRTSNTGE. The entire CDR3 sequence reads CATRTSNTGELFF.

On this clone: The sequence runs out 3 residues before the end of the CDR3; the remainder is reconstructed from the germline J gene. This chain connects TRBV5-4 to TRBJ2-7; TRBD2 agrees at 11 bases. Germline V gene lookup returns CDR1 SGHNT and CDR2 YYREEE (reference sequence). The CDR3 runs 14 residues. The junction had 3 bases not matched to a gene; V was cut back by 4 bases and J by 3 bases. The CDR3: CASSISGRVYEQYF. CDR3 bases read: TGTGCCAGCAGCATTAGCGGGAGGGTCTACGAG.

The part of the CDR3 DNA that was read is TGTGCCAGCAGGACCGGGACAGGGCTTTTTGAG. Translating gives CASRTGTGLFE. The full CDR3 protein is CASRTGTGLFEQFF. The V and J genes are TRBV12-3 or TRBV12-4 and TRBJ2-1, with 9 bases fitting TRBD1. The read ends 3 residues before the CDR3 terminus; that terminus is restored from the germline J gene. The V and J ends lost 6 bases and 9 bases, in that order; junction bases with no gene match: 9. CDR3 length: 14 residues.